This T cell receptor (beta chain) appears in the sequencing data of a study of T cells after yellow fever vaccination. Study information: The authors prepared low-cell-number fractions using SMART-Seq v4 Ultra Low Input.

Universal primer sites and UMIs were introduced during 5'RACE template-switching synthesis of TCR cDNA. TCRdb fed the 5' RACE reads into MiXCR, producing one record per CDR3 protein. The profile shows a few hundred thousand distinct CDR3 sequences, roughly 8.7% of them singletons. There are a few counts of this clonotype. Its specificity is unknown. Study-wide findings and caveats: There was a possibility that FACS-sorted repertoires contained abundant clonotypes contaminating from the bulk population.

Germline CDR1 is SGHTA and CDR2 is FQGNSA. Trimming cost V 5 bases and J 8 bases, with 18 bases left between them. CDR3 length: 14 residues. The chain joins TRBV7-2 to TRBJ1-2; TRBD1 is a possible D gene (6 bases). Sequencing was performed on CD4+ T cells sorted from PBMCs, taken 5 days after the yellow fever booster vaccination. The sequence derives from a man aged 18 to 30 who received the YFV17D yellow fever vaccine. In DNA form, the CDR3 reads TGTGCCAGCAGCCCCACACAGGGCTCCGGAGGCTACACCTTC. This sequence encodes CASSPTQGSGGYTF. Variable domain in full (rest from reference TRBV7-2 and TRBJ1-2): GAGVSQSPSNKVTEKGKDVELRCDPISGHTALYWYRQSLGQGLEFLIYFQGNSAPDKSGLPSDRFSAERTGGSVSTLTIQRTQQEDSAVYLCASSPTQGSGGYTFGSGTRLTVV.